This T cell receptor (beta chain) stems from a study of OX40 agonist ivuxolimab in advanced cancers. Germline values: CDR1 SGHNT, CDR2 YYREEE (reference sequence). This CDR3 has 13 residues. V was pared by 0 bases and J by 0 bases, with 3 bases between. Assay: immunoSEQ multiplex PCR; the TCRdb copy retains only in-frame clones and omits some. The sample lists about 94,000 clones; more than 85% were seen once. It was autoimmune disease history or systemic immunosuppression that excluded patients. The chain combines TRBV5-4 with TRBJ1-1; D not resolved. The origin of this receptor is an adult with an advanced solid tumor such as melanoma, head and neck, liver or kidney cancer. This specimen was CD4+ or CD8+ T cells sorted from blood, taken in a trial of the OX40 agonist ivuxolimab. CDR3 protein: CASSLAVNTEAFF. The DNA for the CDR3 is TGTGCCAGCAGCTTGGCCGTGAACACTGAAGCTTTCTTT.